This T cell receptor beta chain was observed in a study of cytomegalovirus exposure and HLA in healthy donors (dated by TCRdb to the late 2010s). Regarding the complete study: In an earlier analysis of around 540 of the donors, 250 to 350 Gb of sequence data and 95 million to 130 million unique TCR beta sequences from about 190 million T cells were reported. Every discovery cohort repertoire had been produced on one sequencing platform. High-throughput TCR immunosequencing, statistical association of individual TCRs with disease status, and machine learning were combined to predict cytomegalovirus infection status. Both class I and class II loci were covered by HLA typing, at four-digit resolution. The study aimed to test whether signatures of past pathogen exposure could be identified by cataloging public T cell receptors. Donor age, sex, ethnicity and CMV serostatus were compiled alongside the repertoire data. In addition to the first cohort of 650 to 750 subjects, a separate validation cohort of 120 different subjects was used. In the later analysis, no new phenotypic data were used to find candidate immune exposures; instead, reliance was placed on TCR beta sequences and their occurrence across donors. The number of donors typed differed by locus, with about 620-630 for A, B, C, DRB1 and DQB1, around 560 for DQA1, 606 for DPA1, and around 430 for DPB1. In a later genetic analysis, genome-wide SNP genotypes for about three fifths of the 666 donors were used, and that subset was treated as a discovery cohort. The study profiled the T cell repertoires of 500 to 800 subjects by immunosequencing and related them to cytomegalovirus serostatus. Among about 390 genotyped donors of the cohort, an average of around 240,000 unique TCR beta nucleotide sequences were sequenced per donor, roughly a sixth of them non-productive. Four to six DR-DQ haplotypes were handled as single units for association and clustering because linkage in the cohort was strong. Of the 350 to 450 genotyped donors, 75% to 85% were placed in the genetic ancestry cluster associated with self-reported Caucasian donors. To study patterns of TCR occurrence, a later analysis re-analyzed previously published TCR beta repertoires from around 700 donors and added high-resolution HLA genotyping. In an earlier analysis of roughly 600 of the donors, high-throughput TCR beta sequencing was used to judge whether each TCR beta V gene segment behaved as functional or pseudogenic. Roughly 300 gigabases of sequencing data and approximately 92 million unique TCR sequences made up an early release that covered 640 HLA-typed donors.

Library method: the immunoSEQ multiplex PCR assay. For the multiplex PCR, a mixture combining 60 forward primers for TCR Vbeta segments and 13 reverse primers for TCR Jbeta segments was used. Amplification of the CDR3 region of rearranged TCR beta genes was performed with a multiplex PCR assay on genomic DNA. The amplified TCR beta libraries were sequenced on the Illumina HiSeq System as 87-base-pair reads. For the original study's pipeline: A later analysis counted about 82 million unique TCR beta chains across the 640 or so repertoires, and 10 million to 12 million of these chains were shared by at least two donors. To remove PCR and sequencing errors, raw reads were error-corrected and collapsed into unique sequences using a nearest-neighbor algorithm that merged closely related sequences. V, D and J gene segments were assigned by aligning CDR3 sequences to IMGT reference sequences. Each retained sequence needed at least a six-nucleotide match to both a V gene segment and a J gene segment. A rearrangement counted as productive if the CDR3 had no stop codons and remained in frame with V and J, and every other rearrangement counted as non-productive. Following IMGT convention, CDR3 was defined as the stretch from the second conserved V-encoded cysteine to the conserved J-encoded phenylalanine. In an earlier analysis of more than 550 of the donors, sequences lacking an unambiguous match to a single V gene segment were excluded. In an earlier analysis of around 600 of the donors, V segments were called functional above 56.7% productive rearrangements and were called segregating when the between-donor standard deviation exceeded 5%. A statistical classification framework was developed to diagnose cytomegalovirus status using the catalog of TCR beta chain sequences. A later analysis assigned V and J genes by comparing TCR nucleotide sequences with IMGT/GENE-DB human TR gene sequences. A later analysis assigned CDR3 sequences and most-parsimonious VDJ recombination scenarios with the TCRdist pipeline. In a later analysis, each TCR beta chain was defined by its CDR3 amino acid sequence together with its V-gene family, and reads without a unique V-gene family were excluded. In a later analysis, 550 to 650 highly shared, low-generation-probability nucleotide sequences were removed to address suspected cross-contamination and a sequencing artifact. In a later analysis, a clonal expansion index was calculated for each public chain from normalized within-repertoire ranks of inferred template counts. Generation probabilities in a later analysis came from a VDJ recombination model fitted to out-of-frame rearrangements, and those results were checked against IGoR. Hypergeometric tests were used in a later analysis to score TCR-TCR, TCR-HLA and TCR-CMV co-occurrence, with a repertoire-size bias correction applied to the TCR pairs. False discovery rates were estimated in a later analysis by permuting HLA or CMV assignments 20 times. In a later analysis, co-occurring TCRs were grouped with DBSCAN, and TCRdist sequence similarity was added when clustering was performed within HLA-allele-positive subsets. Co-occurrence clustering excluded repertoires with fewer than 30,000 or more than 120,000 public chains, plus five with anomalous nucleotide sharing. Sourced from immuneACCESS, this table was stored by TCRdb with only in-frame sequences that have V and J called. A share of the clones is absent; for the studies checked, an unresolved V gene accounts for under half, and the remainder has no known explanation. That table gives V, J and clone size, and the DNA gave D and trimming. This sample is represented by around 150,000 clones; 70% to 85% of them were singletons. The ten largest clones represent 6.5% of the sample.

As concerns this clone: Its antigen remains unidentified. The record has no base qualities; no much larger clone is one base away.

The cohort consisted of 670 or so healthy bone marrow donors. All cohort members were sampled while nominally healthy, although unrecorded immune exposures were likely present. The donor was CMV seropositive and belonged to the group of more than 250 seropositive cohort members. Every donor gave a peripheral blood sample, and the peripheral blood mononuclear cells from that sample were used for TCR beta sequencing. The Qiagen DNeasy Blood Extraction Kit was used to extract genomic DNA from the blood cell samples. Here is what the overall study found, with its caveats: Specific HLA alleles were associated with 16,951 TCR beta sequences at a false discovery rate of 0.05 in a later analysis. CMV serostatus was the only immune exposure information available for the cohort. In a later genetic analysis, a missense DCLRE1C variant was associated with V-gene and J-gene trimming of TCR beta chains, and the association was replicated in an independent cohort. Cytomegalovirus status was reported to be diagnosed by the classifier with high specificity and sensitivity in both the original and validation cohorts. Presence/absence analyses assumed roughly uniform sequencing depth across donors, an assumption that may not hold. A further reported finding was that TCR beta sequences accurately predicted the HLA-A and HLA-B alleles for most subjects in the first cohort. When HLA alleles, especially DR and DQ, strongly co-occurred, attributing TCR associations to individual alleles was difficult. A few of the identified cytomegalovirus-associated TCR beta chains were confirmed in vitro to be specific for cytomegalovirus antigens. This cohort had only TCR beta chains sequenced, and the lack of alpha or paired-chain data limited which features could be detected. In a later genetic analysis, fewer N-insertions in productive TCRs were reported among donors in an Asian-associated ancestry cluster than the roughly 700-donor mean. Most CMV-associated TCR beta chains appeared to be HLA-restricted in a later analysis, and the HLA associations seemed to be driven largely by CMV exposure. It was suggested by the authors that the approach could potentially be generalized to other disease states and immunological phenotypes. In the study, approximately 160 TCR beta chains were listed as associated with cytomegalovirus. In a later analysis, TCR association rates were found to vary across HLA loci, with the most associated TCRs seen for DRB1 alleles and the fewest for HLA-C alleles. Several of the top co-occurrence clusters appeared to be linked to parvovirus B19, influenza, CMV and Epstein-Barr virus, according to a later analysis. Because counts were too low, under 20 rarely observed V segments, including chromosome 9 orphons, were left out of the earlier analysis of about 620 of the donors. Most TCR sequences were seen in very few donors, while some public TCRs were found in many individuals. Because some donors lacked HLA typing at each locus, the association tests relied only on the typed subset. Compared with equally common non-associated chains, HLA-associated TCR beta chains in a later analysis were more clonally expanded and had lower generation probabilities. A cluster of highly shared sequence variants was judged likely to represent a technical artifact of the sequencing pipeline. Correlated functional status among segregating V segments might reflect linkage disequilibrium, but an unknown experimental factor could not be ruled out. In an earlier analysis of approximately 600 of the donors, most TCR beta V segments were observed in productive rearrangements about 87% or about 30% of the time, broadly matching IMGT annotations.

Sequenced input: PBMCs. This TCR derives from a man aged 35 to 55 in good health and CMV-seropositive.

The nucleotides are TGTGCCAGCAGTGAAGTCGTCAGGGGTTACTATGGCTACACCTTC. This encodes CASSEVVRGYYGYTF. The rearrangement combines TRBV6-1 with TRBJ1-2, and perhaps TRBD1 as D gene, on 6 matching bases. CDR1 and CDR2 are read off the germline V gene as MNHNS and SASEGT. Cut back by 1 base and 3 bases, the V and J ends lie 12 bases apart. Its CDR3 holds 15 amino acids, cysteine through phenylalanine. The kept DNA is CDR3 alone, 45 bases in frame from the first base.